Listed below are T cell receptor beta chains from one sample, sequenced in a study of vaccination effects on CD4 cells after COVID-19. Only in-frame clones appear in the TCRdb table, and some are missing; sequencing was by immunoSEQ multiplex PCR. The top ten hold about 7.7% of the sample, which has approximately 37,000 clones, around 73% seen once. Their antigens remain unidentified. The sequenced sample was CD4+ T cells from PBMCs cultured without peptide, obtained after COVID-19 vaccination. The source is a human donor who received a COVID-19 vaccine. The CDR3 runs from the conserved cysteine through the conserved F or W. A D gene is named only where the DNA matches it firmly. Clone size is not always given. Where it is, it says once, few, many or a class for expanded clones.

abundance | j_gene | v_gene | d_gene | CDR3nt | CDR3aa
- | TRBJ1-4 | TRBV19 | - | TGTGCCAGTAGTGCCGCGGGCGCAACTAATGAAAAACTGTTTTTT | CASSAAGATNEKLFF
few | TRBJ2-3 | TRBV10-3 | - | TGTGCCATCAGTGAAGAGGGGGAAGACACAGATACGCAGTATTTT | CAISEEGEDTDTQYF
- | TRBJ1-1 | TRBV5-1 | TRBD1 | TGCGCCAGCAGCTCAATTGGACAGGGCCTGAAAGCTTTCTTT | CASSSIGQGLKAFF
- | TRBJ1-3 | TRBV4-1 | - | TGCGCCAGCAGCCCACGTCCGGGAGTCGAAAACACCATATATTTT | CASSPRPGVENTIYF
- | TRBJ1-2 | TRBV27 | - | TGTGCCAGCAGTTGGGACCGTCATGGCTATGGCTACACCTTC | CASSWDRHGYGYTF
- | TRBJ2-1 | TRBV18 | - | TGTGCCAGCTCACCTCTAGTAACGAACTACAATGAGCAGTTCTTC | CASSPLVTNYNEQFF
- | TRBJ1-3 | TRBV6-1 | - | TGTGCCAGCAGTGAAGCTTTCGGACTCATCTCTGGAAACACCATATATTTT | CASSEAFGLISGNTIYF
- | TRBJ2-2 | TRBV24-1 | - | TGTGCCACCAGTGATTTTCGTGGGAGGCCCGATAACACCGGGGAGCTGTTTTTT | CATSDFRGRPDNTGELFF
few | TRBJ1-2 | TRBV12-3/TRBV12-4 | - | TGTGCCATCAGGGGAATGGCAACCTATGGCTACACCTTC | CAIRGMATYGYTF
- | TRBJ1-1 | TRBV19 | - | TGTGCCAGTAGCCTTGATAACACGAAGAGGGGAGCTTTCTTT | CASSLDNTKRGAFF
- | TRBJ1-3 | TRBV7-9 | - | TGTGCCAGCAGCTTAGCAGGGCGGGGAAACACCATATATTTT | CASSLAGRGNTIYF
few | TRBJ1-6 | TRBV6-5 | - | TGTGCCAGCAGTTACTCGATAAGGGATTCACCCCTCCACTTT | CASSYSIRDSPLHF
- | TRBJ2-3 | TRBV6-4 | TRBD2 | TGTGCCAGCAGCATTAGCGGGGGGGCAGCAGATACGCAGTATTTT | CASSISGGAADTQYF
few | TRBJ1-5 | TRBV11-2 | - | TGTGCCAGCAGCCGTTTGCGGGGCCCCAATCAGCCCCAGCATTTT | CASSRLRGPNQPQHF
- | TRBJ2-1 | TRBV6-5 | - | TGTGCCAGCCAGAATTTTCAGGGGATACACAATGAGCAGTTCTTC | CASQNFQGIHNEQFF
- | TRBJ2-7 | TRBV5-1 | TRBD2 | TGCGCCAGCAGCTTGGAAGCTAGCGGTCACGAGCAGTACTTC | CASSLEASGHEQYF
few | TRBJ2-7 | TRBV5-1 | - | TGCGCCAGCAGCTTGCCGGTAGTCGGTGAGCAGTACTTC | CASSLPVVGEQYF
- | TRBJ2-1 | TRBV5-6 | - | TGTGCCAGCAGCTTGGACAAGGACCCAGCCGTCTACAATGAGCAGTTCTTC | CASSLDKDPAVYNEQFF
- | TRBJ2-1 | TRBV10-1 | - | TGCGCCAGCAGTTTAACGGAGGGCTTTTTAACGGGGAATGAGCAGTTCTTC | CASSLTEGFLTGNEQFF
once | TRBJ1-2 | TRBV2 | - | TGTGCCAGCAGTGAACAACCAAGAGGCTACACCTTC | CASSEQPRGYTF
- | TRBJ1-3 | TRBV2 | - | TGTGCCAGCGGGGGATTAGGGGCTGGAAACACCATATATTTT | CASGGLGAGNTIYF
once | TRBJ2-1 | TRBV6-5 | - | TGTGCCAGCAGTTCCGGGAGAGGTTACAATGAGCAGTTCTTC | CASSSGRGYNEQFF